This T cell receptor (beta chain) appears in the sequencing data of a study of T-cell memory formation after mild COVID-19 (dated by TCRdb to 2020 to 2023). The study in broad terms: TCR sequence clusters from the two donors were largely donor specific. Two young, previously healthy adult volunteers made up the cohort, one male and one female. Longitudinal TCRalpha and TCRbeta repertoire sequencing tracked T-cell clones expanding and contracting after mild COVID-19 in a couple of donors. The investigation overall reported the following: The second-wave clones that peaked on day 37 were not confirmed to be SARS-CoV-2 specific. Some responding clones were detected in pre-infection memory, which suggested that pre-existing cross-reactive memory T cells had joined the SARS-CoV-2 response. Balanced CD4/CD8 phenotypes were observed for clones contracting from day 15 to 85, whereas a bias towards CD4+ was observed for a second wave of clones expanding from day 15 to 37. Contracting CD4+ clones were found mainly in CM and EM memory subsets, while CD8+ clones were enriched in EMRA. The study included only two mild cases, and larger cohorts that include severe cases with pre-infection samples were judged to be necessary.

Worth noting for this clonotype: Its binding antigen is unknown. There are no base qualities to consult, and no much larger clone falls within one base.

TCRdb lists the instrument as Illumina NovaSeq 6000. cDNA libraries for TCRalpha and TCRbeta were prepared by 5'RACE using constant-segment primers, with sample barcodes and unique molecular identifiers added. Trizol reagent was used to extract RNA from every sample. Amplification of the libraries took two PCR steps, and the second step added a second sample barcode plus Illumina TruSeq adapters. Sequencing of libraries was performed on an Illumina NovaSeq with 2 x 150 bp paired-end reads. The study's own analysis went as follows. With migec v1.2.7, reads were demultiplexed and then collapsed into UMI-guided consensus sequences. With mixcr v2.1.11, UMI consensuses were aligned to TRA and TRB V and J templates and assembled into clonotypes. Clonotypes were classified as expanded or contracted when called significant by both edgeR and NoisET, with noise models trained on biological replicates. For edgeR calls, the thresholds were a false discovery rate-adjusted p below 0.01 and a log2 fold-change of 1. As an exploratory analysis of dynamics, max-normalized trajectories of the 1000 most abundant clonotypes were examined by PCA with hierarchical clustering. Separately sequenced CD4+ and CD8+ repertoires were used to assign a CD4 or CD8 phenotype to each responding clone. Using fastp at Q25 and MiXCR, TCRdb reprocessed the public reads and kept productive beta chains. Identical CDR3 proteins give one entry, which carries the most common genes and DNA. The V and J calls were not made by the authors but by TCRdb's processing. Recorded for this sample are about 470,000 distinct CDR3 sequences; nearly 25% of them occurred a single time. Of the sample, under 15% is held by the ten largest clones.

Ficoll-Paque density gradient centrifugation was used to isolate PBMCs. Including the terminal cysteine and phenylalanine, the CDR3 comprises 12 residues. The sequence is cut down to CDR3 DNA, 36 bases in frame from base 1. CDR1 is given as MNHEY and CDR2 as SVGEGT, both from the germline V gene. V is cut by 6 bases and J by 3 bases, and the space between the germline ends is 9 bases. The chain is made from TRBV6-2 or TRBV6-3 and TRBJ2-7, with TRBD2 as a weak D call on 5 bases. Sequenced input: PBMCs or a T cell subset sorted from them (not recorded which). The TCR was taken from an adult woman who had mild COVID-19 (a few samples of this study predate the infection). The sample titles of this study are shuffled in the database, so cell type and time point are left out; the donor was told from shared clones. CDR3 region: CASRRTVYEQYF. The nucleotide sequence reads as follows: TGTGCCAGCAGGAGGACTGTCTACGAGCAGTACTTC.